This TCR beta chain derives from a study of T cell changes during pregnancy in multiple sclerosis. Measured with immunoSEQ multiplex PCR; TCRdb has only the in-frame clones, and not every one. The sample shows under 95,000 clones, approximately 93% of them seen only once. The sequence was obtained from a female donor in good health, enrolled as a control in a pregnancy study. The sequenced sample was peripheral blood, obtained in the second trimester of pregnancy.

The CDR3: CASSLRLDYGYTF. The CDR3, as DNA: TGCGCCAGCAGCCTACGACTGGATTATGGCTACACCTTC. The V and J genes are TRBV4-1 and TRBJ1-2; D is unresolved. Germline V lookup: CDR1 MGHRA, CDR2 YSYEKL. This CDR3 spans 13 amino acids. The germline V and J ends were trimmed by 4 bases and 5 bases, with 11 bases remaining between them.